The clone carrying this T cell receptor beta chain has ten or more counts. The data belong to a study of CD8 T cells in ankylosing spondylitis. Unmatched junction bases numbered 4, after V lost 6 bases and J lost 3 bases. This CDR3 comprises 13 residues. Using its own MiXCR run on the 5' RACE reads, TCRdb lists one record per CDR3 protein. The sample has 250,000 to 300,000 distinct CDR3 sequences; roughly 20% are singletons. The rearrangement uses TRBV12-3 or TRBV12-4 and TRBJ2-7; TRBD1 matches 8 bases. The TCR sequence derives from a male donor with ankylosing spondylitis or in good health (not recorded which). The sample consisted of blood, either unsorted or a sorted T cell fraction (not recorded which). This CDR3 is CASSLGQGYEQYV. CDR3 in DNA: TGTGCCAGCAGCCTAGGACAGGGCTACGAGCAGTACGTC.